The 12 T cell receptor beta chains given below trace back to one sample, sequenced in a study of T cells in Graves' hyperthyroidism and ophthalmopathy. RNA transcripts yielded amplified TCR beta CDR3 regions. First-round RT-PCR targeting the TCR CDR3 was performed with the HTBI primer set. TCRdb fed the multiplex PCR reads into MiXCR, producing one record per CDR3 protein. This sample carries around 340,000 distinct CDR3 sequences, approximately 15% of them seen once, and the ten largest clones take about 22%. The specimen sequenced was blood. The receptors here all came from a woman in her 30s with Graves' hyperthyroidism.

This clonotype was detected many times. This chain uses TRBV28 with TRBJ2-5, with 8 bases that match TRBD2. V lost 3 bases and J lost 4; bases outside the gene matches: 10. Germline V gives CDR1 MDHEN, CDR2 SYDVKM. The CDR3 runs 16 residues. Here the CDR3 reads CASSFRELAVLETQYF. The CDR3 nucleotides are TGTGCCAGCAGTTTTAGGGAACTAGCGGTGTTAGAGACCCAGTACTTC.

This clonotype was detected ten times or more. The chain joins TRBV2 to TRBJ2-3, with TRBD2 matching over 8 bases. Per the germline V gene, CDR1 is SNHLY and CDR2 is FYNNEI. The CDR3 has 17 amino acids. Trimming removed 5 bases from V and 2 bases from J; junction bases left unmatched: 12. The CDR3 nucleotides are TGTGCCAGCAGTTCAGCGGGAGCCATCCAGCTCACAGATACGCAGTATTTT. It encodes CASSSAGAIQLTDTQYF.

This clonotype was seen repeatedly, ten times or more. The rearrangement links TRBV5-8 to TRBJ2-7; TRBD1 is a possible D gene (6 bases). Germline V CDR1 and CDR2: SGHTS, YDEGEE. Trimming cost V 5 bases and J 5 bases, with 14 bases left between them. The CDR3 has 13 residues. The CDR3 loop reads CASRHQGSHEQYF. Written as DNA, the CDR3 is TGTGCCAGCAGGCATCAGGGGTCCCACGAGCAGTACTTC.

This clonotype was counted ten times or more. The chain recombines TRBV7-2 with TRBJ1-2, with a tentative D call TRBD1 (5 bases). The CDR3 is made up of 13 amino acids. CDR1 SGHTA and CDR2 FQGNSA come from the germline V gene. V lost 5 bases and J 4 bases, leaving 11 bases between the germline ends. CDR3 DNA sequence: TGTGCCAGCAGCACCGACAGAAGCTATGGCTACACCTTC. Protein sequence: CASSTDRSYGYTF.

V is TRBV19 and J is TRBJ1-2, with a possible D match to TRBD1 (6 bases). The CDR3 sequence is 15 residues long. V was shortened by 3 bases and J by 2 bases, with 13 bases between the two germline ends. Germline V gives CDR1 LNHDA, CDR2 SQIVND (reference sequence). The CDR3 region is CASSIPQTGNYGYTF. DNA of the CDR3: TGTGCCAGTAGTATCCCTCAAACAGGGAACTATGGCTACACCTTC.

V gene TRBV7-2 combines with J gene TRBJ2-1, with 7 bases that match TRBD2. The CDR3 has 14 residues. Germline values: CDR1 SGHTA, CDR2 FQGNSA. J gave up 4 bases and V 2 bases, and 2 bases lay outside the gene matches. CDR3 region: CTSSLLAEYNEQFF. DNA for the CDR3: TGTACCAGCAGCTTACTAGCGGAGTACAATGAGCAGTTCTTC.

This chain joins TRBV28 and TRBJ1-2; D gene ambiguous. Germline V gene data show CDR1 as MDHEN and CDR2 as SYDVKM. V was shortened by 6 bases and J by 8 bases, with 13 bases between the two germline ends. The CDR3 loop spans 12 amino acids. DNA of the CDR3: TGTGCCAGCAGGAATCCGGGCCTAGGCTACACCTTC. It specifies CASRNPGLGYTF.

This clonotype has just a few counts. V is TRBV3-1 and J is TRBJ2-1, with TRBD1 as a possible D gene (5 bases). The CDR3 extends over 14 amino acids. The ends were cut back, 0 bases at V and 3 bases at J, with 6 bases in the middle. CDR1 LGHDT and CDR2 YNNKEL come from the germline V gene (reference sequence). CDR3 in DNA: TGTGCCAGCAGCCAAGATCAGGGCTACAATGAGCAGTTCTTC. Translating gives CASSQDQGYNEQFF.

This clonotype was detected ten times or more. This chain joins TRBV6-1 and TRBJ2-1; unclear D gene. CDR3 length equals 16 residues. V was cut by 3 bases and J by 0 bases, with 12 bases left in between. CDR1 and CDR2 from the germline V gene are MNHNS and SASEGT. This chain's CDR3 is CASSEVPPSSYNEQFF. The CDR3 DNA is TGTGCCAGCAGTGAGGTTCCACCGAGCTCCTACAATGAGCAGTTCTTC.

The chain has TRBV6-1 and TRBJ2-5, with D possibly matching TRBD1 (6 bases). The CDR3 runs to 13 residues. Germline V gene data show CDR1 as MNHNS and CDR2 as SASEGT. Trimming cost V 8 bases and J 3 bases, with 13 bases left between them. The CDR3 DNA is TGTGCCAGCGCGGCAGGACAGAAAGAGACCCAGTACTTC. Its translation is CASAAGQKETQYF.

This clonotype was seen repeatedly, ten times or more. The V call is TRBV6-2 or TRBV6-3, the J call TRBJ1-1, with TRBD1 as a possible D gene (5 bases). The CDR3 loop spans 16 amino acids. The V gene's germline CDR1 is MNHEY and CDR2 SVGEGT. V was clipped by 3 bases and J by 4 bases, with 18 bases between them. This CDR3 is CASSYGGNLQGTEAFF. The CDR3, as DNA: TGTGCCAGCAGTTATGGGGGGAACTTGCAGGGCACTGAAGCTTTCTTT.

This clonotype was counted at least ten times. CDR3 DNA sequence: TGTGCCAGCAGCACACTATGGTGGGATGAAGCTTTCTTT. Translation: CASSTLWWDEAFF. The rearrangement uses TRBV11-2 and TRBJ1-1, with D uncertain. Germline CDR1 SGHAT, CDR2 FQNNGV. The CDR3 is made up of 13 amino acids. The ends were cut back, 5 bases at V and 7 bases at J, with 14 bases in the middle.